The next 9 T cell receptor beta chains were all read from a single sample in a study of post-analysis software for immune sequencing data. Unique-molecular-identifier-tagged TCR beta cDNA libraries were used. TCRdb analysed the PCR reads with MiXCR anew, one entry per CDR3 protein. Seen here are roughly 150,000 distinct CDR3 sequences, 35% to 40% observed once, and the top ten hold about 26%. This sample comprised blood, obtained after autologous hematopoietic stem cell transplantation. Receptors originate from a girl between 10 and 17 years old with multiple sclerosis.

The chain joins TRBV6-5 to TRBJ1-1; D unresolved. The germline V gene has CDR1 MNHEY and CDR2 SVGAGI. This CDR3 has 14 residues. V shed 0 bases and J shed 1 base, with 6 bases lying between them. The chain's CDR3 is CASSYSGENTEAFF. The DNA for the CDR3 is TGTGCCAGCAGTTACTCTGGGGAGAACACTGAAGCTTTCTTT.

This chain's CDR3 is CASSANQGVSNQPQHF. As DNA, the CDR3 is TGTGCCAGCAGCGCAAACCAGGGGGTAAGCAATCAGCCCCAGCATTTT. The chain uses TRBV7-2 and TRBJ1-5; 7 bases are a match to TRBD1. The CDR3 runs to 16 residues. J gave up 1 base and V 5 bases, and 8 bases lay outside the gene matches. Germline CDR1 reads SGHTA; CDR2 reads FQGNSA. The complete variable domain, with remaining parts taken from reference TRBV7-2 and TRBJ1-5, reads GAGVSQSPSNKVTEKGKDVELRCDPISGHTALYWYRQSLGQGLEFLIYFQGNSAPDKSGLPSDRFSAERTGGSVSTLTIQRTQQEDSAVYLCASSANQGVSNQPQHFGDGTRLSIL.

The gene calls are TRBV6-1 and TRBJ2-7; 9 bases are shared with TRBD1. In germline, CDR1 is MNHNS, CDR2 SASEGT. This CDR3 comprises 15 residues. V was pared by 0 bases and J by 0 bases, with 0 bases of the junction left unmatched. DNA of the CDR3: TGTGCCAGCAGTGAAGCGACAGGGGGCTCCTACGAGCAGTACTTC. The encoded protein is CASSEATGGSYEQYF.

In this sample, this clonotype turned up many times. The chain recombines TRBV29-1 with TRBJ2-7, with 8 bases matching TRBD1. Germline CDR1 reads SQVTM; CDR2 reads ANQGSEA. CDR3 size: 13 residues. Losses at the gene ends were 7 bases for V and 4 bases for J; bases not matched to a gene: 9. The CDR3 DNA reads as TGCAGCGCTTGGGGGACAGGCGAATACGAGCAGTACTTC. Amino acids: CSAWGTGEYEQYF.

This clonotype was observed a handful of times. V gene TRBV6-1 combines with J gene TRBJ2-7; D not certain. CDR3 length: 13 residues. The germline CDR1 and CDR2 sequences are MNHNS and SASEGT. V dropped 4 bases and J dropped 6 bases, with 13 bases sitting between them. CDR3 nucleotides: TGTGCCAGCAGTGTTGCGGACCCGCCCGAGCAGTACTTC. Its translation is CASSVADPPEQYF.

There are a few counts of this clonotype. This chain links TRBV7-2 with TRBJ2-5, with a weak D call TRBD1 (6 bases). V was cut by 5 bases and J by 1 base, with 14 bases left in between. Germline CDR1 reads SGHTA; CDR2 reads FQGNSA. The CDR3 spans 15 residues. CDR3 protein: CASSRGGVIQETQYF. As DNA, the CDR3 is TGTGCCAGCAGCCGAGGGGGTGTTATCCAAGAGACCCAGTACTTC.

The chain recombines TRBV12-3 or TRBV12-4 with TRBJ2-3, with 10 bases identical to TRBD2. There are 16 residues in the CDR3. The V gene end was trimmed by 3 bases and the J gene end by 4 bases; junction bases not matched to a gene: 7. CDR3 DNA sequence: TGTGCCAGCAGTTTTTCGGCTAGCGGGGGAGCAGATACGCAGTATTTT. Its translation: CASSFSASGGADTQYF.

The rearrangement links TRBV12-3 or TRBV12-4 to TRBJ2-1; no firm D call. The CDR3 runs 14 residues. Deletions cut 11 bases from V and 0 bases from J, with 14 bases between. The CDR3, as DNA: TGTGCCTCAGAAGGGTCGAGCTCCTACAATGAGCAGTTCTTC. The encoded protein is CASEGSSSYNEQFF.

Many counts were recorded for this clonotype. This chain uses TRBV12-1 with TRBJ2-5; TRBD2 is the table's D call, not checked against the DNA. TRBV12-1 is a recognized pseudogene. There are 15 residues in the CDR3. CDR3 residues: CASSPPSSVRETQYF. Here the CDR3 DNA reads TGTGCCAGCAGCCCCCCCAGTAGCGTGAGGGAGACCCAGTACTTC.